This passage covers 19 T cell receptor beta chains from one sample sequenced in a study of blood T cells in healthy people across ages. Alongside a J-beta primer mix, a sample-barcoded 5' primer served in a second PCR lasting about 7 to 12 cycles. TCRdb used MiXCR to reprocess the 5' RACE reads, holding one entry per CDR3 protein. The data hold 650,000 or so distinct CDR3 sequences, with around 52% observed a single time. The sequenced material came from blood. These TCRs come from a woman older than 75 in good health.

Notes on this clonotype: Since a much larger clone is just one base distant, this may be a read error. CDR3 nucleotides: TGCGCCAGCAGCCAAGGAGCGGGAGAGGGGTACAATGAGCGGTTCTTC. Its protein product is CASSQGAGEGYNERFF. The J gene is TRBJ2-1, the V gene TRBV4-1; TRBD2 aligns across 8 bases. The CDR3 spans 16 residues. Germline CDR1 reads MGHRA; CDR2 reads YSYEKL.

The rearrangement joins TRBV7-2 to TRBJ2-5; D gene unclear. From germline, CDR1 is SGHTA and CDR2 FQGNSA. The CDR3 is made up of 15 amino acids. Between the trimmed V and J ends, which lost 4 bases and 7 bases, there was a span of 19 bases. The CDR3 nucleotides are TGTGCCAGCAGCTCCTACCTCGAAACCTCAGTGACCCAGTACTTC. Translated, it gives CASSSYLETSVTQYF.

CDR3 in amino acids: CASSRGGRKETQYF. CDR3 DNA sequence: TGTGCCAGCAGCCGGGGGGGGCGGAAAGAGACCCAGTACTTC. V and J are TRBV12-3 or TRBV12-4 and TRBJ2-5; 8 bases align to TRBD2. The CDR3 length is 14 residues. V shed 6 bases and J 3 bases; nucleotides not matched to a gene: 6.

There are many counts of this clonotype. V gene TRBV12-3 or TRBV12-4 combines with J gene TRBJ2-4; TRBD1 agrees at 8 bases. CDR3 length: 12 amino acids. The CDR3 protein is CADRGEAELWYF. In DNA, the CDR3 is TGTGCAGACAGGGGAGAGGCGGAGCTATGGTACTTC.

The chain is built from TRBV24-1 and TRBJ2-3; 10 positions match TRBD2. CDR3 length: 18 amino acids. Germline assignment: CDR1 KGHDR and CDR2 SFDVKD. After removal of 5 bases from V and 5 bases from J, the junction contained 15 bases not matched to a gene. The CDR3 bases are TGTGCCACCAGTGGCCGGACTAGCGGAGCGCTATTTGGAGATACGCAGTATTTT. Its translation: CATSGRTSGALFGDTQYF.

The rearrangement uses TRBV20-1 and TRBJ2-2; TRBD1 aligns across 8 bases. CDR1 and CDR2 from the germline V gene are DFQATT and SNEGSKA (reference sequence). The CDR3 length is 15 residues. V trimming: 6 bases; J trimming: 1 base; junction bases outside the gene matches: 7. CDR3 bases: TGCAGTGCCCCGGACAGGGAAAGGAACACCGGGGAGCTGTTTTTT. The encoded protein is CSAPDRERNTGELFF.

This clonotype appeared a few times. The rearrangement links TRBV5-1 to TRBJ1-1, with a possible D match to TRBD1 (6 bases). Trimming left V 4 bases short and J 4 bases short, with 14 bases between. The CDR3 runs 14 residues. Germline CDR1 and CDR2: SGHRS and YFSETQ. The CDR3 DNA sequence: TGCGCCAGCAGCACACAGGGTTGGGGCACTGAAGCTTTCTTT. This gives the protein CASSTQGWGTEAFF.

The chain couples TRBV5-6 to TRBJ1-2, with 8 bases matching TRBD1. The trim removed 4 bases at V and 5 bases at J, leaving 16 bases unmatched. There are 17 residues in the CDR3. Germline CDR1 reads SGHDT; CDR2 reads YYEEEE. DNA for the CDR3: TGTGCCAGCAGCCTAACCGGGAAAGACAGGGGAGAATATGGCTACACCTTC. Its protein product is CASSLTGKDRGEYGYTF. The variable domain in full, completed from reference TRBV5-6 and TRBJ1-2, reads DAGVTQSPTHLIKTRGQQVTLRCSPKSGHDTVSWYQQALGQGPQFIFQYYEEEERQRGNFPDRFSGHQFPNYSSELNVNALLLGDSALYLCASSLTGKDRGEYGYTFGSGTRLTVV.

This clonotype was recorded only once. V gene TRBV4-2 combines with J gene TRBJ2-5, with 11 bases matching TRBD2. There are 19 residues in the CDR3. The germline gives CDR1 LGHNA, CDR2 YNFKEQ. Trimming took 4 bases from V and 2 from J; bases not matched to a gene: 15. In DNA form, the CDR3 reads TGTGCCAGCAGCCCCGGGATGGGGCTAGCGGGGGGTCTACAAGAGACCCAGTACTTC. Protein: CASSPGMGLAGGLQETQYF.

The V call is TRBV25-1, the J call TRBJ2-3; no clear D gene. Germline V gene sequence: CDR1 MGHDK, CDR2 SYGVNS. Trimming pared 1 base from V and 8 bases from J, leaving 7 bases between. The CDR3 is 12 residues long. CDR3 amino acids: CASSELRGTQYF. For the CDR3, the DNA is TGTGCCAGCAGTGAATTGAGAGGTACGCAGTATTTT.

The chain recombines TRBV3-1 with TRBJ2-1; D gene uncertain. Germline V CDR1 and CDR2: LGHDT, YNNKEL (reference sequence). V lost 1 base and J lost 2, with 9 bases in between. The CDR3 spans 15 residues. The CDR3 region is CASSQGVLAYNEQFF. The CDR3 coding sequence is TGTGCCAGCAGCCAAGGGGTCCTGGCCTACAATGAGCAGTTCTTC.

The chain's CDR3 is CASSDRGLGYGYTF. Here the CDR3 DNA reads TGTGCCAGCAGCGACAGGGGGCTTGGCTATGGCTACACCTTC. The chain uses TRBV27 and TRBJ1-2; 10 bases fit TRBD1. This CDR3 region has 14 residues. Germline assignment: CDR1 MNHEY and CDR2 SMNVEV (reference sequence). V trimming: 6 bases; J trimming: 4 bases; junction bases outside the gene matches: 5.

This clonotype occurred many times. At one end, the junction sequence differs from germline, possibly due to a read error. The chain carries TRBV6-5 and TRBJ2-1, with D maybe TRBD2 (5 bases). Germline V gives CDR1 MNHEY, CDR2 SVGAGI. CDR3 size: 15 residues. The CDR3 region is CAGSPSQRIYNEQFF. CDR3 nucleotides: TGTGCCGGCAGCCCCAGCCAGCGGATCTACAATGAGCAGTTCTTC.

V is TRBV4-3 and J is TRBJ2-4; 9 nucleotides align to TRBD1. The last part of the DNA fits TRBJ2-7 better; the J call may be wrong. The V gene's germline CDR1 is LGHNA and CDR2 YSLEER. There are 14 residues in the CDR3. The CDR3 protein is CASSIDRGMNEQYF. CDR3 coding DNA: TGCGCCAGCAGCATCGACAGGGGGATGAACGAGCAGTACTTC.

This clonotype has at least ten counts. This chain connects TRBV5-1 to TRBJ1-1; D is uncertain. V lost 4 bases and J lost 5, with 12 bases in between. This CDR3 is 13 amino acids long. From germline, CDR1 is SGHRS and CDR2 YFSETQ. CDR3 residues: CASSPTGWTEAFF. The CDR3 coding sequence is TGCGCCAGCAGCCCTACGGGGTGGACTGAAGCTTTCTTT. Looking up the rest from reference TRBV5-1 and TRBJ1-1 gives the full variable domain: KAGVTQTPRYLIKTRGQQVTLSCSPISGHRSVSWYQQTPGQGLQFLFEYFSETQRNKGNFPGRFSGRQFSNSRSEMNVSTLELGDSALYLCASSPTGWTEAFFGQGTRLTVV.

Note on this clonotype: This sequence may be a read error, since a much larger clone differs from it by one base. CDR3 sequence (DNA): TGTGCCAGCGGTGGGGAGCGGGAGTACAATGAGCAGTACTTC. Translation gives CASGGEREYNEQYF. The rearrangement links TRBV6-6 to TRBJ2-5; TRBD2 agrees at 8 bases. This CDR3 has 14 amino acids. Trimming took 8 bases from V and 11 from J; bases not matched to a gene: 16. Germline CDR1 is MNHNY and CDR2 is SVGAGI (reference sequence).

The rearrangement joins TRBV4-2 to TRBJ2-7, with TRBD2 identical over 8 bases. Per the germline V gene, CDR1 is LGHNA and CDR2 is YNFKEQ. The ends lost 0 bases at V and 7 bases at J; junction bases unmatched: 11. The CDR3 has 16 residues. The CDR3 reads CASSQDQTGRAGEQYF. CDR3 in DNA: TGTGCCAGCAGCCAAGATCAAACCGGGAGGGCCGGGGAGCAGTACTTC.

This clonotype was counted at least ten times. The chain uses TRBV6-5 and TRBJ2-1; possible D gene TRBD1, 6 bases. V lost 3 bases to trimming and J lost 5 bases, with 26 bases between them. In germline, CDR1 is MNHEY, CDR2 SVGAGI. The CDR3 is 19 amino acids. The CDR3 region is CASSYQSSGTWTNNNEQFF. CDR3 nucleotides: TGTGCCAGCAGTTATCAATCCTCCGGGACATGGACGAACAACAATGAGCAGTTCTTC.

This clonotype occurred a few times. This could be a read error, since a much larger clone is one nucleotide away. The rearrangement links TRBV9 to TRBJ2-1, with 7 bases identical to TRBD1. This CDR3 contains 15 residues. Germline values: CDR1 SGDLS, CDR2 YYNGEE. J was trimmed by 1 base and V by 3 bases; bases with no gene match: 4. The CDR3 spells CASSGMTGSYNEQFF. The CDR3 DNA follows: TGTGCCAGCAGCGGGATGACAGGGTCCTACAATGAGCAGTTCTTC.